One sample yielded the 17 T cell receptor beta chains listed below, sequenced in a study of T cell repertoires in cytomegalovirus infection. No cognate antigen is known for these TCRs. TCRdb re-analysed the reads in MiXCR, keeping a single row per CDR3 protein. Altogether about a million distinct CDR3 sequences are present, roughly 30% being singletons, with the ten largest covering over 10%. The specimen comprised cultured CD8+ T cells from PBMCs, sampled from culture after CMV antigen stimulation. The receptors originated from a human donor in good health (CMV status not recorded). Some clones in this sample may be carry-over from other donors' samples.

This clonotype has ten or more counts. V usage is TRBV12-3 or TRBV12-4 and J usage is TRBJ1-1; a weak D match, TRBD1 (5 bases). V lost 2 bases and J lost 3, with 7 bases in between. This CDR3 region has 13 residues. CDR3 sequence: CASSLRGDTEAFF. The CDR3 DNA reads TGTGCCAGCAGTTTAAGGGGAGACACTGAAGCTTTCTTT.

This clonotype was detected ten times or more. This chain joins TRBV7-2 and TRBJ2-1; D call uncertain. V was trimmed by 3 bases and J by 3 bases, leaving 6 bases between them. This CDR3 contains 13 residues. Germline V gene sequence: CDR1 SGHTA, CDR2 FQGNSA. The CDR3 loop reads CASSFGGYNEQFF. The CDR3 DNA sequence: TGTGCCAGCAGCTTCGGTGGCTACAATGAGCAGTTCTTC.

This clonotype appeared a single time. A read error is possible here, since a much larger clone lies one base away. The chain recombines TRBV7-2 with TRBJ2-3, with 13 bases aligning to TRBD2. The V gene end was trimmed by 5 bases and the J gene end by 4 bases; junction bases not matched to a gene: 12. The germline V gene has CDR1 SGHTA and CDR2 FQGNSA. This CDR3 is built from 18 residues. CDR3 sequence: CASSAALTSGGASDTQYF. The CDR3, as DNA: TGTGCCAGCAGCGCAGCCCTTACTAGCGGGGGGGCATCAGATACGCAGTATTTT. Supplemented by reference TRBV7-2 and TRBJ2-3, the full variable domain reads GAGVSQSPSNKVTEKGKDVELRCDPISGHTALYWYRQSLGQGLEFLIYFQGNSAPDKSGLPSDRFSAERTGGSVSTLTIQRTQQEDSAVYLCASSAALTSGGASDTQYFGPGTRLTVL.

This clonotype occurred many times. The chain carries TRBV7-2 and TRBJ2-5; D is perhaps TRBD1 or TRBD2 (5 bases each). In germline, CDR1 is SGHTA, CDR2 FQGNSA. This CDR3 is 14 amino acids long. Trimming took off 5 bases at V and 3 bases at J, with 13 bases between the two ends. CDR3 in amino acids: CASSRPGTEETQYF. The CDR3 DNA is TGTGCCAGCAGCCGCCCCGGGACGGAAGAGACCCAGTACTTC.

This clonotype came up a few times. The genes are TRBV7-3 and TRBJ2-5, with TRBD1 matching 7 bases. CDR1 is SGHTA, CDR2 FQGTGA, per germline. Trimming cost V 3 bases and J 2 bases; bases outside gene matches: 6. The CDR3 contains 15 residues. The CDR3 region is CASSFLGTEQETQYF. In nucleotides, the CDR3 is TGTGCCAGCAGCTTTTTAGGGACAGAACAAGAGACCCAGTACTTC.

This clonotype has just a few counts. The V and J genes are TRBV28 and TRBJ2-7; a possible D gene is TRBD1 (6 bases). Trimming pared 7 bases from V and 2 bases from J, leaving 9 bases between. The CDR3 is 12 amino acids. Germline CDR1 reads MDHEN; CDR2 reads SYDVKM. Here the CDR3 reads CASMQGPYEQYV. As DNA, the CDR3 is TGTGCCAGCATGCAGGGGCCCTACGAGCAGTACGTC.

This clonotype was picked up a small number of times. The rearrangement joins TRBV10-3 to TRBJ2-7, with D uncertain. The germline V and J ends were trimmed by 2 bases and 1 base, with 15 bases remaining between them. Germline V gives CDR1 ENHRY, CDR2 SYGVKD. This CDR3 spans 16 amino acids. CDR3 sequence (DNA): TGTGCCATCAGTGAGCGTCCAAGGGTCAGTTCCTACGAGCAGTACGTC. It translates to CAISERPRVSSYEQYV.

The genes are TRBV23-1 and TRBJ1-5; 7 nucleotides align to TRBD1. TRBV23-1 is filed as an ORF, its function uncertain. J was trimmed by 9 bases and V by 2 bases; bases with no gene match: 7. The CDR3 sequence is 14 residues long. DNA for the CDR3: TGCGCCAGCAGTCAAAATCCAGGGGGAAGGCCCCAGCATTTT. Protein product: CASSQNPGGRPQHF.

This clonotype was counted between two and nine times. The chain uses TRBV10-3 and TRBJ1-2; 9 bases align to TRBD1. J was trimmed by 5 bases and V by 0 bases; bases with no gene match: 4. The germline V gene has CDR1 ENHRY and CDR2 SYGVKD. There are 15 residues in the CDR3. DNA for the CDR3: TGTGCCATCAGTGAGTCACAGGGGGCGCTTTATGGCTACACCTTC. Translating gives CAISESQGALYGYTF.

J is TRBJ2-3 and V is TRBV12-3 or TRBV12-4; TRBD1 aligns across 8 bases. The CDR3 runs to 15 residues. V shed 7 bases and J 4 bases; nucleotides not matched to a gene: 10. CDR3 residues: CASTAGGYDSDTQYF. DNA for the CDR3: TGTGCCAGCACCGCAGGGGGCTATGACTCAGATACGCAGTATTTT.

The V call is TRBV11-2, the J call TRBJ2-3, with 7 bases aligning to TRBD2. Germline loops: CDR1 SGHAT, CDR2 FQNNGV. The CDR3 sequence is 14 residues long. V was pared by 5 bases and J by 5 bases, with 7 bases of the junction left unmatched. The CDR3 is CASSQGGELDTQYF. DNA of the CDR3: TGTGCCAGCAGCCAGGGAGGGGAACTAGATACGCAGTATTTT.

This clonotype was seen just once. The chain combines TRBV28 with TRBJ2-6; 8 bases align to TRBD1. The V gene's germline CDR1 is MDHEN and CDR2 SYDVKM. Trimming took 2 bases from V and 2 from J; bases not matched to a gene: 11. CDR3 length: 19 amino acids. CDR3 sequence: CASSLRGFQGAPGANVLTF. Written as DNA, the CDR3 is TGTGCCAGCAGTTTACGCGGATTCCAGGGGGCGCCTGGGGCCAACGTCCTGACTTTC.

V and J are TRBV27 and TRBJ1-1, with D perhaps TRBD1 (5 bases). CDR3 size: 13 residues. Germline loops: CDR1 MNHEY, CDR2 SMNVEV (reference sequence). Trimming cost V 6 bases and J 0 bases, with 8 bases left between them. This CDR3 is CASRGALNTEAFF. Written as DNA, the CDR3 is TGTGCCAGCAGAGGGGCCTTGAACACTGAAGCTTTCTTT.

This clonotype was detected a few times. This chain links TRBV12-3 or TRBV12-4 with TRBJ1-5; possibly TRBD1 for D (5 bases). The CDR3 totals 14 residues. V lost 6 bases and J 9 bases, leaving 18 bases between the germline ends. The CDR3 region is CASSGRSPGWPQHF. The CDR3 region has the DNA TGTGCCAGCAGCGGCAGGTCCCCAGGGTGGCCCCAGCATTTT.

This clonotype was counted between two and nine times. The chain recombines TRBV5-6 with TRBJ2-2; unclear D gene. Germline V CDR1 and CDR2: SGHDT, YYEEEE. V lost 1 base and J 2 bases, leaving 6 bases between the germline ends. This CDR3 has 14 amino acids. The CDR3 region has the DNA TGTGCCAGCAGCTTGAAGGCTAACACCGGGGAGCTGTTTTTT. Its protein product is CASSLKANTGELFF.

The CDR3 here is CASSLAAGNSNYGYTF. The CDR3 nucleotides are TGTGCCAGCAGCTTAGCAGCTGGTAATTCAAACTATGGCTACACCTTC. This chain uses TRBV7-6 with TRBJ1-2; no clear D gene. The germline V and J ends were trimmed by 0 bases and 2 bases, with 13 bases remaining between them. The CDR3 has 16 residues. CDR1 and CDR2 from the germline V gene are SGHVS and FNYEAQ.

This clonotype showed up many times. V and J are TRBV7-6 and TRBJ2-1; the D is unclear. The V end lost 5 bases, the J end lost 9 bases, and 8 bases lay between the germline ends. The CDR3 is 11 amino acids. Germline loops: CDR1 SGHVS, CDR2 FNYEAQ. The CDR3 protein is CASSPGSEQFF. CDR3 sequence (DNA): TGTGCCAGCAGCCCAGGAAGTGAGCAGTTCTTC.